This T cell receptor beta chain was recovered during a study of human T cells and chemical hapten exposure. Study-level information: Small pooled library volume differences mainly caused per-sample TCR yield variation.

V lost 0 bases and J lost 1, with 7 bases in between. CDR1 is GTSNPN and CDR2 is SVGIG in the germline V gene (reference sequence). CDR3 length: 14 amino acids. Sample time point: healthy volunteer bleed at 6 weeks. Whole blood that had not been fractionated was the source of extracted total RNA. The library attached unique molecular identifiers to individual cDNA molecules. TCRdb re-analysed the RACE reads in MiXCR, keeping a single row per CDR3 protein. The sample has about 47,000 distinct CDR3 sequences; about 3.7% are singletons. In this sample, this clonotype turned up many times. Its specificity is not known. Study results and caveats: DPC sensitization produced no change in TCRs with frequency above 1 in 1000.

This clonotype originated in a human donor in good health. Some clones in this sample may be carry-over from other donors' samples. The genes are TRBV30 and TRBJ1-5, with D maybe TRBD1 (5 bases). The sample comprised whole blood. For the CDR3, the DNA is TGTGCCTGGAGTGTTTGGGGGAGCAATCAGCCCCAGCATTTT. Protein: CAWSVWGSNQPQHF.